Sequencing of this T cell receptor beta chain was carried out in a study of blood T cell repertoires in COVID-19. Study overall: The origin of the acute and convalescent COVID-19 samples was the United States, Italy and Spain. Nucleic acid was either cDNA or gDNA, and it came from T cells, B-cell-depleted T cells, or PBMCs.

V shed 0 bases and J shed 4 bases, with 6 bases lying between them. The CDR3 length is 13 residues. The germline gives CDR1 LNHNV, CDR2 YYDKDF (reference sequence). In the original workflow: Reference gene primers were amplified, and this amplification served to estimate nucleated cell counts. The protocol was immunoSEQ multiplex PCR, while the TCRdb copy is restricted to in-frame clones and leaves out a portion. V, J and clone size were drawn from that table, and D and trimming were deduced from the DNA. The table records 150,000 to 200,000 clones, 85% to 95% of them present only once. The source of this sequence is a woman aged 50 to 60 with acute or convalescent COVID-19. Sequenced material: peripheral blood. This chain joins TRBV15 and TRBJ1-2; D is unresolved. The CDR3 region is CATSRDLGYGYTF. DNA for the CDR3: TGTGCCACCAGCAGAGATCTCGGCTATGGCTACACCTTC.